These 3 T cell receptor beta chains share one sample of origin, sequenced in a study of blood T cell repertoires in COVID-19. Sequenced by immunoSEQ multiplex PCR; TCRdb stores in-frame clones only, minus some. The sample has approximately 140,000 clones, roughly 90% seen once; the top ten hold 10% to 13%. Sequenced sample: peripheral blood. The source is a middle-aged man with active or convalescent COVID-19.

The rearrangement uses TRBV5-1 and TRBJ2-3; D unresolved. CDR1 is SGHRS, CDR2 YFSETQ, per germline. Between the trimmed V and J ends, which lost 4 bases and 4 bases, there was a span of 13 bases. This CDR3 is built from 14 residues. In DNA form, the CDR3 reads TGCGCCAGCAGCAGTACCTCAGTGGCAGATACGCAGTATTTT. Protein: CASSSTSVADTQYF.

This clone was observed once. This chain joins TRBV3-1 (or the pseudogene TRBV3-2) and TRBJ2-1, with TRBD2 identical over 7 bases. V shed 0 bases, J shed 3 bases, and the junction held 5 bases outside the gene matches. The germline CDR1 and CDR2 sequences are LGHDT and YNNKEL (reference sequence). The CDR3 consists of 16 residues. CDR3 sequence (DNA): TGTGCCAGCAGCCAAGATCAGCGGGGATACTACAATGAGCAGTTCTTC. Residues: CASSQDQRGYYNEQFF.

Only a few counts were recorded for this clone. The J gene is TRBJ1-1, the V gene TRBV25-1; 8 nucleotides align to TRBD1. CDR3 size: 16 residues. Trimming removed 2 bases from V and 8 bases from J; junction bases left unmatched: 13. The germline CDR1 and CDR2 sequences are MGHDK and SYGVNS. CDR3 sequence reads: CASSEVGRGQDSEAFF. DNA of the CDR3: TGTGCCAGCAGTGAAGTCGGTCGGGGACAGGACTCAGAAGCTTTCTTT.